This TCR beta chain was captured in a study of blood T cell repertoires in COVID-19. Looking at the study overall: Italy, Spain and the United States were the sources of the convalescent and acute COVID-19 samples.

Trimming cost V 0 bases and J 0 bases, with 9 bases left between them. This CDR3 spans 15 amino acids. CDR1 and CDR2 (germline): SGHRS, YFSETQ. In this sample, this clone turned up once. Methods used by the authors: Amplification of reference gene primers provided the estimated nucleated cell counts. Some clones are missing from TCRdb's copy, which holds only in-frame ones; the method was immunoSEQ multiplex PCR. V and J calls and clone size are as listed in that table; D and trimming were resolved from the DNA. The data hold a few hundred thousand clones, with roughly nine tenths observed a single time.

The chain joins TRBV5-1 to TRBJ1-1; D is undetermined. This TCR was recovered from a woman between 18 and 29 years old who had recovered from COVID-19. The sequencing input was peripheral blood. CDR3 sequence: CASSLVATMNTEAFF. The CDR3 DNA sequence: TGCGCCAGCAGCTTGGTGGCCACGATGAACACTGAAGCTTTCTTT.